This entry lists 15 T cell receptor beta chains sequenced from one sample in a study of blood T cell repertoires in COVID-19. This table comes from immunoSEQ multiplex PCR, and its TCRdb copy is limited to in-frame clones, with some not included. This table holds 220,000 or so clones, 70% to 90% found once. Sequencing was carried out using peripheral blood. All receptors come from a man aged 50 to 60 who had recovered from COVID-19.

The rearrangement joins TRBV12-3 or TRBV12-4 to TRBJ2-1, with TRBD2 matching over 8 bases. The CDR3 sequence is 12 residues long. Losses at the gene ends were 6 bases for V and 8 bases for J; bases not matched to a gene: 3. DNA for the CDR3: TGTGCCAGCAGCCGGGAGGGCTATGAGCAGTTCTTC. The encoded protein is CASSREGYEQFF.

This clone was observed a handful of times. The V and J genes are TRBV5-1 and TRBJ1-3, with 7 bases lining up with TRBD1. The V gene's germline CDR1 is SGHRS and CDR2 YFSETQ. This CDR3 has 14 amino acids. Germline trimming cut 5 bases from V and 0 bases from J; bases unmatched to any gene: 2. CDR3 sequence (DNA): TGCGCCAGCAGACAGGGGAGCTCTGGAAACACCATATATTTT. Its protein is CASRQGSSGNTIYF. Looking up the rest from reference TRBV5-1 and TRBJ1-3 gives the full variable domain: KAGVTQTPRYLIKTRGQQVTLSCSPISGHRSVSWYQQTPGQGLQFLFEYFSETQRNKGNFPGRFSGRQFSNSRSEMNVSTLELGDSALYLCASRQGSSGNTIYFGEGSWLTVV.

The rearrangement links TRBV7-8 to TRBJ2-2; D remains unclear. The CDR3 has 12 amino acids. CDR1 SGHVS and CDR2 FQNEAQ come from the germline V gene. The germline V and J ends were trimmed by 5 bases and 5 bases, with 6 bases remaining between them. CDR3 region: CASSPSTGELFF. CDR3 coding DNA: TGTGCCAGCAGCCCCTCGACCGGGGAGCTGTTTTTT.

This clone has just a few counts. The chain combines TRBV7-9 with TRBJ2-7, with TRBD2 identical over 10 bases. The CDR3 loop spans 14 amino acids. After removal of 5 bases from V and 3 bases from J, the junction contained 4 bases not matched to a gene. Germline V gene sequence: CDR1 SEHNR, CDR2 FQNEAQ (reference sequence). The CDR3 loop is CASSRTSGGYEQYF. The CDR3 nucleotides read TGTGCCAGCAGCCGGACTAGCGGCGGCTACGAGCAGTACTTC. Filled out from reference TRBV7-9 and TRBJ2-7, the complete variable domain reads DTGVSQNPRHKITKRGQNVTFRCDPISEHNRLYWYRQTLGQGPEFLTYFQNEAQLEKSRLLSDRFSAERPKGSFSTLEIQRTEQGDSAMYLCASSRTSGGYEQYFGPGTRLTVT.

Remarks on this clone: The identical CDR3 is also encoded by other nucleotide sequences in the sample. The V gene is TRBV27, the J gene TRBJ1-1, with TRBD1 identical over 8 bases. Losses at the gene ends were 5 bases for V and 1 base for J; bases not matched to a gene: 3. The length of the CDR3 is 14 residues. Germline V gene data show CDR1 as MNHEY and CDR2 as SMNVEV (reference sequence). For the CDR3, the DNA is TGTGCCAGCAGTCCCGACAGGGGGAACACTGAAGCTTTCTTT. Amino acid sequence: CASSPDRGNTEAFF.

This clone was seen a single time. The chain employs TRBV28 and TRBJ2-1; the match to TRBD2 covers 9 bases. CDR3 size: 16 residues. CDR1 is MDHEN, CDR2 SYDVKM, per germline. V lost 3 bases, J lost 5 bases, and 8 bases stayed unmatched. The CDR3 DNA follows: TGTGCCAGCAGTTTGTTTGTTAGCGGGAGCAACAATGAGCAGTTCTTC. It codes for CASSLFVSGSNNEQFF.

V is TRBV7-9 and J is TRBJ1-5; TRBD1 agrees at 7 bases. Germline-derived CDR1 and CDR2 are SEHNR and FQNEAQ (reference sequence). The CDR3 totals 14 residues. V lost 5 bases and J lost 4; bases outside the gene matches: 5. Here the CDR3 reads CASSTGAPNQPQHF. DNA for the CDR3: TGTGCCAGCAGCACAGGGGCACCGAATCAGCCCCAGCATTTT.

This clone has only a few counts. This chain joins TRBV5-1 and TRBJ2-1, with D perhaps matching TRBD2 (6 bases). The germline CDR1 and CDR2 sequences are SGHRS and YFSETQ. This CDR3 has 15 amino acids. The V end lost 6 bases, the J end lost 0 bases, and 13 bases lay between the germline ends. CDR3 in DNA: TGCGCCAGCACCACCTCCGGGGGCTCCTACAATGAGCAGTTCTTC. Its protein is CASTTSGGSYNEQFF.

The genes are TRBV5-1 and TRBJ1-6; no clear D. Germline V CDR1 and CDR2: SGHRS, YFSETQ. This CDR3 region has 17 residues. The germline V and J ends were trimmed by 5 bases and 0 bases, with 15 bases remaining between them. The CDR3 loop is CASSIPVPSSYNSPLHF. The CDR3 DNA sequence: TGCGCCAGCAGTATTCCGGTGCCGAGCTCCTATAATTCACCCCTCCACTTT.

This clone was detected only a few times. The chain combines TRBV30 with TRBJ1-2, with D unclear. CDR1 GTSNPN and CDR2 SVGIG come from the germline V gene (reference sequence). The CDR3 loop spans 13 amino acids. The V and J ends lost 4 bases and 4 bases respectively, with 13 bases between them. CDR3 nucleotides: TGTGCCTGGACGCAGGCTCGGTCCTATGGCTACACCTTC. As protein: CAWTQARSYGYTF.

The chain joins TRBV4-1 to TRBJ2-3; TRBD2 matches at 8 bases. Per germline, CDR1 MGHRA and CDR2 YSYEKL. The length of the CDR3 is 15 residues. After removal of 5 bases from V and 2 bases from J, the junction contained 6 bases not matched to a gene. As DNA, the CDR3 is TGCGCCAGCAGCAAGGCTAGCGGGTCCACAGATACGCAGTATTTT. Amino acids: CASSKASGSTDTQYF.

The chain employs TRBV5-1 and TRBJ2-7; possible D gene TRBD1, 5 bases. Trimming cost V 0 bases and J 0 bases, with 13 bases left between them. Germline CDR1 reads SGHRS; CDR2 reads YFSETQ. This CDR3 spans 16 amino acids. This CDR3 is CASSLETAISSYEQYF. CDR3 bases: TGCGCCAGCAGCTTGGAGACAGCCATAAGCTCCTACGAGCAGTACTTC.

The chain joins TRBV29-1 to TRBJ2-7, with 7 positions matching TRBD1. Germline CDR1 SQVTM, CDR2 ANQGSEA. The CDR3 is 15 amino acids. V was clipped by 6 bases and J by 0 bases; unmatched bases: 11. CDR3 region: CSVRQGRGFSYEQYF. In nucleotides, the CDR3 is TGCAGCGTAAGACAGGGTAGGGGGTTCTCCTACGAGCAGTACTTC.

This clone appeared once. The V gene is TRBV5-1, the J gene TRBJ1-1; the match to TRBD1 covers 8 bases. Germline V gene sequence: CDR1 SGHRS, CDR2 YFSETQ. V dropped 5 bases and J dropped 4; count of bases not matched to a gene: 10. CDR3 size: 15 residues. This chain's CDR3 is CASSNGLTGGTEAFF. The CDR3 DNA sequence: TGCGCCAGCAGTAACGGACTCACAGGGGGCACTGAAGCTTTCTTT.

V gene TRBV11-2 combines with J gene TRBJ1-2; 9 bases map to TRBD1. Trimming cost V 4 bases and J 8 bases; bases outside gene matches: 5. This CDR3 is built from 13 residues. Germline V gene data show CDR1 as SGHAT and CDR2 as FQNNGV. The CDR3 region has the DNA TGTGCCAGCAGCTCCCGGGACAGGGAAGGCTACACCTTC. It codes for CASSSRDREGYTF.